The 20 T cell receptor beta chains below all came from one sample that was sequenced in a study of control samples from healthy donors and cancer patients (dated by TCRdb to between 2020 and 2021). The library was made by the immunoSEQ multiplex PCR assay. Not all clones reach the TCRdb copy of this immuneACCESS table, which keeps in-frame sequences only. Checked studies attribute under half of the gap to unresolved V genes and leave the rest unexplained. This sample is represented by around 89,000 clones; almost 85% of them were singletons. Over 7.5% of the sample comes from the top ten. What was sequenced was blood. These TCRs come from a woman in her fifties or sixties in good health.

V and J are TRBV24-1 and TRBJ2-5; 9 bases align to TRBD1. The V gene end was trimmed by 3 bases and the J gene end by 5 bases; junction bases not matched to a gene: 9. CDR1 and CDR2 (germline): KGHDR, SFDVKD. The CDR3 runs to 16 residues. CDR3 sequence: CATSDHLGTGWETQYF. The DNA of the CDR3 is TGTGCCACCAGTGATCACCTCGGGACAGGGTGGGAGACCCAGTACTTC.

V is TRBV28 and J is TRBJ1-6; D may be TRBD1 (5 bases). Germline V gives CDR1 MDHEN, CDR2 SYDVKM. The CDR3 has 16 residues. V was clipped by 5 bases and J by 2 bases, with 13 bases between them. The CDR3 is CASSAAGAAYNSPLHF. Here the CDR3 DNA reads TGTGCCAGCAGTGCGGCCGGGGCAGCCTATAATTCACCCCTCCACTTT.

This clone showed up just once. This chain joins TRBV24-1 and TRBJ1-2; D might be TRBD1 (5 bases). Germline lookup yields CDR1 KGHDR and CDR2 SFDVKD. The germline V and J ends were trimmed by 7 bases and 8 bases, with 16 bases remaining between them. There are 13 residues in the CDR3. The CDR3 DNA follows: TGTGCCACCAGACAGGCGGGTGGTAAAGGCTACACCTTC. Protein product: CATRQAGGKGYTF.

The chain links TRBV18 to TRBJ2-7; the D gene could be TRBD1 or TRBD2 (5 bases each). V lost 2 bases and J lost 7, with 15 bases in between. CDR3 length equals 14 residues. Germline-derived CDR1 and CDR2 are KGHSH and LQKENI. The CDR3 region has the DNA TGTGCCAGCTCACCAAATGGGGGAGATTGGGAGCAGTACTTC. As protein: CASSPNGGDWEQYF.

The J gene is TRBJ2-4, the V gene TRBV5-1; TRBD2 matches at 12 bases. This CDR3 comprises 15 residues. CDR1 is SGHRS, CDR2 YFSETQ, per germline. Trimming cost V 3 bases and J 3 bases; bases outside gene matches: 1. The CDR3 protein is CASSSTSGGKNIQYF. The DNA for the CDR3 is TGCGCCAGCAGCTCGACTAGCGGGGGCAAAAACATTCAGTACTTC.

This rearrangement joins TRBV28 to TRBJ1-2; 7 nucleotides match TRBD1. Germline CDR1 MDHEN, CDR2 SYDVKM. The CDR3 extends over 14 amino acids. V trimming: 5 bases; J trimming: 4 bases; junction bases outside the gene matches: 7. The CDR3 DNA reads TGTGCCAGCAGTGTCCAACAGGGGACCTATGGCTACACCTTC. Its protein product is CASSVQQGTYGYTF.

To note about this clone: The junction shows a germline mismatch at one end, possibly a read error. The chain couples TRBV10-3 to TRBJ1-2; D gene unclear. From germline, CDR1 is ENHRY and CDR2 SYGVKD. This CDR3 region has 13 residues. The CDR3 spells CAIREWTTAGYTF. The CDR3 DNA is TGTGCCATCAGAGAGTGGACCACGGCTGGCTACACCTTC.

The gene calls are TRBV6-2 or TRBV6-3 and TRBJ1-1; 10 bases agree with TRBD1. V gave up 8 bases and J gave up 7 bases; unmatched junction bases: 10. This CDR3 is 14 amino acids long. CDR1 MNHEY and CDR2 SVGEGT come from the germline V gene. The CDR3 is CASGPRDRGLEAFF. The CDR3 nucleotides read TGTGCCAGCGGCCCTCGGGACAGGGGCCTTGAAGCTTTCTTT.

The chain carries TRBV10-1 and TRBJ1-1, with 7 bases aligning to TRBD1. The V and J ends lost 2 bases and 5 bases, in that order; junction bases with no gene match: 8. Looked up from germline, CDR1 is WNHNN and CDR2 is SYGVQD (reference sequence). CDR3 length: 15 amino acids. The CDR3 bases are TGCGCCAGCAGTGAGATGAGACAGGGAGGAACTGAAGCTTTCTTT. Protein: CASSEMRQGGTEAFF.

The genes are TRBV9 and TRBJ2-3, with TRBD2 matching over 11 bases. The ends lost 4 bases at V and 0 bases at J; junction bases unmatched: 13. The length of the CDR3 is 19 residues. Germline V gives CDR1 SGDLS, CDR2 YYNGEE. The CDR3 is CASSPLGLAGGSSTDTQYF. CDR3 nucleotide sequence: TGTGCCAGCAGCCCCCTGGGGCTAGCGGGAGGCTCTAGCACAGATACGCAGTATTTT.

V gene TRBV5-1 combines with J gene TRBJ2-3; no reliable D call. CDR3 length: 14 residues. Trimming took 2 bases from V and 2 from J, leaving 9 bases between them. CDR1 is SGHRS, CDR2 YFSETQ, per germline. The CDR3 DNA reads TGCGCCAGCAGCTTCGCAGATCACACAGATACGCAGTATTTT. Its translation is CASSFADHTDTQYF.

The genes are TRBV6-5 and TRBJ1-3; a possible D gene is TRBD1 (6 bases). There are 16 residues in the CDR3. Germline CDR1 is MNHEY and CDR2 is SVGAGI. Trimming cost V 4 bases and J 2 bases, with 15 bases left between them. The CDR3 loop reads CASSFDPGAAGNTIYF. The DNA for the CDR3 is TGTGCCAGCAGTTTTGATCCGGGGGCAGCTGGAAACACCATATATTTT.

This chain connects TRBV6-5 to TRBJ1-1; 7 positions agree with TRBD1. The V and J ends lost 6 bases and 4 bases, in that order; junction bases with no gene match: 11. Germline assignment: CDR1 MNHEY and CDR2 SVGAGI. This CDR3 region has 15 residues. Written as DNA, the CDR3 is TGTGCCAGCAGGAGGGAAGGACAGGTGGGCACTGAAGCTTTCTTT. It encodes CASRREGQVGTEAFF.

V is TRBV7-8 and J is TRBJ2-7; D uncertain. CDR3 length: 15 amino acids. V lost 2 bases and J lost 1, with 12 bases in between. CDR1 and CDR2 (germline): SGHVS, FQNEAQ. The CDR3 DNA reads TGTGCCAGCAGCTTACCGGCAGCGTTTTCCTACGAGCAGTACTTC. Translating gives CASSLPAAFSYEQYF.

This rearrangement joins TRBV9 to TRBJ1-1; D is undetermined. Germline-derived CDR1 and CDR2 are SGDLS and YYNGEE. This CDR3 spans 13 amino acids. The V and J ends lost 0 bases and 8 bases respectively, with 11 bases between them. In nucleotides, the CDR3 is TGTGCCAGCAGCGTAGGCCCGGGTACAGAAGCTTTCTTT. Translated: CASSVGPGTEAFF.

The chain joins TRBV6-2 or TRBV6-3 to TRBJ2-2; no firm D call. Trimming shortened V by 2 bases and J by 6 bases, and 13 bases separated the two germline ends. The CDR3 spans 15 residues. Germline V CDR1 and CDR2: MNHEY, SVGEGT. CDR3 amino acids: CASSYRPGPPGELFF. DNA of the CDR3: TGTGCCAGCAGTTACCGGCCGGGCCCCCCCGGGGAGCTGTTTTTT.

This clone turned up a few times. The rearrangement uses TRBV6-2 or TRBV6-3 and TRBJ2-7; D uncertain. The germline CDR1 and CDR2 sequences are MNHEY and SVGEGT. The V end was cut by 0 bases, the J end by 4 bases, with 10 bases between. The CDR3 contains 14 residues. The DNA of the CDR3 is TGTGCCAGCAGTTACTCGATAATGGCGTACGAGCAGTACTTC. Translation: CASSYSIMAYEQYF.

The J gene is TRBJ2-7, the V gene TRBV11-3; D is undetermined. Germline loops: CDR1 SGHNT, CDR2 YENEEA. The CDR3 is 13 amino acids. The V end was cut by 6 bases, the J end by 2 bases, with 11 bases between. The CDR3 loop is CASSYGSAYEQYF. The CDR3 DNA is TGTGCCAGCAGTTACGGAAGCGCCTACGAGCAGTACTTC.

The CDR3 DNA reads TGTGCCAGCAGCTCCGATGTAACATCGAACACTGAAGCTTTCTTT. Translation: CASSSDVTSNTEAFF. The chain joins TRBV7-2 to TRBJ1-1, with D hard to call. This CDR3 is 15 amino acids long. Trimming stripped 4 bases from V and 1 base from J, with 13 bases between. Germline CDR1 SGHTA, CDR2 FQGNSA.

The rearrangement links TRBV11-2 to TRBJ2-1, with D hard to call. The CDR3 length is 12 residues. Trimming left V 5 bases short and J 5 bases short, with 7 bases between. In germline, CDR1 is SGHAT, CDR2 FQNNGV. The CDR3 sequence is CASSPLNNEQFF. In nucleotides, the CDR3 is TGTGCCAGCAGCCCACTAAACAATGAGCAGTTCTTC.